The 11 T cell receptor beta chains listed next were all sequenced from one sample in a study of blood T cell repertoires in COVID-19. Only in-frame clones appear in the TCRdb table, and some are missing; sequencing was by immunoSEQ multiplex PCR. The top ten clones hold approximately 8% of a sample with hundreds of thousands of clones, roughly 80% of them seen once. The sequencing input was peripheral blood. These receptors came from a woman aged 80 or over with acute or convalescent COVID-19.

The chain has TRBV3-1 (or the pseudogene TRBV3-2) and TRBJ2-7, with 7 bases fitting TRBD2. Germline lookup yields CDR1 LGHDT and CDR2 YNNKEL (reference sequence). The V and J ends lost 0 bases and 1 base, in that order; junction bases with no gene match: 6. The CDR3 loop spans 16 amino acids. CDR3 nucleotides: TGTGCCAGCAGCCAAGAAAGGATAGCGGGTTCCTACGAGCAGTACTTC. The encoded protein is CASSQERIAGSYEQYF.

This rearrangement joins TRBV7-2 to TRBJ1-2; TRBD1 might be the D (6 bases). The germline CDR1 and CDR2 sequences are SGHTA and FQGNSA. CDR3 length: 13 amino acids. The V end lost 1 base, the J end lost 7 bases, and 10 bases lay between the germline ends. The chain's CDR3 is CASSLGAGAGYTF. The CDR3 DNA is TGTGCCAGCAGCTTAGGCGCAGGGGCTGGCTACACCTTC.

The rearrangement joins TRBV5-4 to TRBJ1-2, with 7 bases fitting TRBD1. The CDR3 is 15 residues long. The V and J ends lost 0 bases and 7 bases, in that order; junction bases with no gene match: 9. The germline CDR1 and CDR2 sequences are SGHNT and YYREEE (reference sequence). CDR3 in DNA: TGTGCCAGCAGCTTGGTGATTAATTCAGGGGGTGGCTACACCTTC. Protein: CASSLVINSGGGYTF.

J is TRBJ2-3 and V is TRBV5-8, with D perhaps matching TRBD2 (7 bases). CDR1 and CDR2 from the germline V gene are SGHTS and YDEGEE. CDR3 length: 14 amino acids. V dropped 4 bases and J dropped 2 bases, with 11 bases sitting between them. The CDR3 DNA sequence: TGTGCCAGCAGCGGTGCGGGGGCCACAGATACGCAGTATTTT. Translating gives CASSGAGATDTQYF. The whole variable domain, remainder taken from reference TRBV5-8 and TRBJ2-3, is EAGVTQSPTHLIKTRGQQATLRCSPISGHTSVYWYQQALGLGLQFLLWYDEGEERNRGNFPPRFSGRQFPNYSSELNVNALELEDSALYLCASSGAGATDTQYFGPGTRLTVL.

The rearrangement links TRBV19 to TRBJ1-2; a possible D gene is TRBD1 (5 bases). Germline V gene data show CDR1 as LNHDA and CDR2 as SQIVND (reference sequence). V lost 0 bases and J lost 4, with 9 bases in between. The CDR3 consists of 14 residues. Written as DNA, the CDR3 is TGTGCCAGTAGTATAGATGGCAGGGCCTATGGCTACACCTTC. Translating it yields CASSIDGRAYGYTF.

The V and J genes are TRBV4-1 and TRBJ1-2; TRBD1 matches 7 bases. The CDR3 is 15 residues long. Trimming removed 1 base from V and 7 bases from J; junction bases left unmatched: 9. CDR1 is MGHRA, CDR2 YSYEKL, per germline. CDR3 nucleotides: TGCGCCAGCAGCCAAGTTGCAGGGGGATTCTTTGGCTACACCTTC. It is translated as CASSQVAGGFFGYTF.

V gene TRBV23-1 combines with J gene TRBJ2-7, with 9 bases that match TRBD1. TRBV23-1 is assigned to the ORF class and has an uncertain function. The CDR3 is 13 residues long. The CDR3 region is CARGKQGAHEQYF. The CDR3 DNA reads as TGCGCGAGAGGGAAACAGGGGGCCCACGAGCAGTACTTC.

The genes are TRBV7-9 and TRBJ2-2; 10 bases fit TRBD1. Germline V gene data show CDR1 as SEHNR and CDR2 as FQNEAQ (reference sequence). V dropped 7 bases and J dropped 7; count of bases not matched to a gene: 9. There are 15 residues in the CDR3. The CDR3 DNA is TGTGCCAGCATCCTCGGGACAGGGGTTAACGGGGAGCTGTTTTTT. Its protein is CASILGTGVNGELFF. The entire variable domain, with the rest obtained from reference TRBV7-9 and TRBJ2-2, is as follows: DTGVSQNPRHKITKRGQNVTFRCDPISEHNRLYWYRQTLGQGPEFLTYFQNEAQLEKSRLLSDRFSAERPKGSFSTLEIQRTEQGDSAMYLCASILGTGVNGELFFGEGSRLTVL.

This sequence joins TRBV7-2 and TRBJ1-4; a weak D match, TRBD1 (6 bases). Germline lookup yields CDR1 SGHTA and CDR2 FQGNSA. Deletions cut 2 bases from V and 4 bases from J, with 14 bases between. The CDR3 consists of 16 residues. The CDR3 protein is CASSLRGARGNEKLFF. In DNA form, the CDR3 reads TGTGCCAGCAGCTTACGGGGGGCGCGAGGTAATGAAAAACTGTTTTTT.

This clone was observed once. The chain is built from TRBV7-9 and TRBJ1-5; perhaps TRBD1 as D (5 bases). V lost 4 bases to trimming and J lost 6 bases, with 16 bases between them. Germline V lookup: CDR1 SEHNR, CDR2 FQNEAQ (reference sequence). The CDR3 loop spans 15 amino acids. For the CDR3, the DNA is TGTGCCAGCAGCTCAAGGGGAGGGGAAAGTCAGCCCCAGCATTTT. This sequence encodes CASSSRGGESQPQHF.

This rearrangement joins TRBV4-2 to TRBJ1-3; TRBD1 matches at 7 bases. The CDR3 is made up of 17 amino acids. V lost 8 bases, J lost 0 bases, and 13 bases stayed unmatched. Looked up from germline, CDR1 is LGHNA and CDR2 is YNFKEQ. The CDR3 region is CASSQGGTGSSGNTIYF. CDR3 in DNA: TGTGCCAGCTCCCAGGGGGGAACAGGTAGCTCTGGAAACACCATATATTTT.